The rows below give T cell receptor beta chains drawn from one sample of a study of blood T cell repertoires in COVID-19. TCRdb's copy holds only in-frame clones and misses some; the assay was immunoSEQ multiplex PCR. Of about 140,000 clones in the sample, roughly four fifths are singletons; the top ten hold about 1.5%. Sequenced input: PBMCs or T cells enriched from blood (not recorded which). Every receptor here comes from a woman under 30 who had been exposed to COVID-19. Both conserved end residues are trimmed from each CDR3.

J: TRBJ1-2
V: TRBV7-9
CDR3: ASSLDSGVNGYT

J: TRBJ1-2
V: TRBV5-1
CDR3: ASSPGNSEGYT

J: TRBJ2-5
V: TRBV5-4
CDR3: ASSFDRGETQY

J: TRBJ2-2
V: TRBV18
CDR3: ASSPTAGELF

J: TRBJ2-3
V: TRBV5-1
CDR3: ASSFGQGAGTQY

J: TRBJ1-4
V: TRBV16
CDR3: ASGGSPGEKLF

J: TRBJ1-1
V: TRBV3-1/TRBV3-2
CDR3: ASSPSAGTEAF

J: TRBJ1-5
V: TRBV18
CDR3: ASSPPAGSGNQPQH

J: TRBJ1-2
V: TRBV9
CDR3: ASSVAGFGGGVYGYT

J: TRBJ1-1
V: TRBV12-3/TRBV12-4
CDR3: ASSRVVTEAF

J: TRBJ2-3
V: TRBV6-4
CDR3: ASSDTPGQTDTQY

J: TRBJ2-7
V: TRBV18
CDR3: ASSPPLRLYEQY

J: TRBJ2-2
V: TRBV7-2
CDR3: ASSLGGGRAPGELF

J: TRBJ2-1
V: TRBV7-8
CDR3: ASSWPGDRGARQF

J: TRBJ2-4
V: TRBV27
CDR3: ASSLKALAKNIQY

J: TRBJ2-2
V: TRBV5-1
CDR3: ASSPGLAGGDTGELF

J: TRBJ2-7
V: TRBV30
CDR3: AWSVDLAGIEQY

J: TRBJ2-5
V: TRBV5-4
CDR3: ASSLGLAGETQY

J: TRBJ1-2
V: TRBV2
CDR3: AIRDSGLRGYT

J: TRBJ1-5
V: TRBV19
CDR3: ASTPGTGWQPQH

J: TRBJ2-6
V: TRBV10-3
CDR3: AISEPGTTSSGANVLT

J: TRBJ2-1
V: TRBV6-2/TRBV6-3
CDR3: ASSLTGLEYYNEQF

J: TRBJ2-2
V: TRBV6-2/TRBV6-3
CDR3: ASSYVLNAGELF

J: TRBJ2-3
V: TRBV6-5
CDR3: ASTSSGRSNTQY

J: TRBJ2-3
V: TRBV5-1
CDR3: ASSLGSGTGTDTQY

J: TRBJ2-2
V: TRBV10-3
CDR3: AISEGLAENTGELF

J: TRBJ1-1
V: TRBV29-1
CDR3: STRGGGTEAF

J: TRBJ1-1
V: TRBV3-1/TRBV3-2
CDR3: ASSQVAGGTEAF

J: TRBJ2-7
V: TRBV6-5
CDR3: ASSYSGTGYREQY

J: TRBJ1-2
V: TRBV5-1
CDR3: ASSDRTGGASGYT

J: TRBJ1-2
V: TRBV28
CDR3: ASSGTGYGYT

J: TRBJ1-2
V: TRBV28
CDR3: ASSRWRAQSWEDGYT

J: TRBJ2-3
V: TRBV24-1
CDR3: ATSDSTSGSMSDTQY

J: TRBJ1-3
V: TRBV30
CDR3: ACLRRNSGNTIY

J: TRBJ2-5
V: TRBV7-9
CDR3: ASSLWRGVAGHQETQY

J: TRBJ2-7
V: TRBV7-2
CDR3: ASSFLYAGSYEQY

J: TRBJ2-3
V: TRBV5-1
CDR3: ASRGTGTDTQY

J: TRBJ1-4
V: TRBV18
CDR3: ASSPRATNEKLF

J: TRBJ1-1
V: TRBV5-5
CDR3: ASSLVARGIGEAF

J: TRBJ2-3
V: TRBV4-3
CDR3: ASSQDGLAGGLDTQY